Given below is one TCR beta chain in context. What it recognizes is unknown. The CDR3 has 14 amino acids. CDR1 is SEHNR, CDR2 FQNEAQ, per germline (reference sequence). Unmatched junction bases numbered 5, after V lost 5 bases and J lost 2 bases. The sample belongs to a study of identical twins. Whole-study results and caveats: Where beta out-of-frame sequences were concerned, excess twin sharing was weaker.

TCRdb re-derived calls from the 5' RACE reads in MiXCR, one entry per CDR3 protein. The sample lists 230,000 or so distinct CDR3 sequences; about 8.3% were seen once. This sample was also put to use in a study of yellow fever vaccine responses in identical twins.

The rearrangement joins TRBV7-9 to TRBJ2-5, with TRBD2 matching over 7 bases. The TCR was taken from a woman younger than 30 in good health. The source material was CD8+ T cells sorted from blood. Here the CDR3 DNA reads TGTGCCAGCAGCCCACGGACTAGACAAGAGACCCAGTACTTC. Its translation: CASSPRTRQETQYF.